These 11 T cell receptor beta chains were all obtained from the same sample, sequenced in a study of shared clonotypes between healthy human individuals. The method was immunoSEQ multiplex PCR; TCRdb's version includes in-frame clones alone and lacks a portion of them. The table lists roughly 1.5 million clones, around 98% of them singletons. Sequencing was carried out using naive CD4+ T cells sorted from blood. Subset described: CD45RA+ positively selected. Every receptor here comes from a man under 40 in good health.

The rearrangement links TRBV5-1 to TRBJ2-7; 15 bases line up with TRBD2. The CDR3 covers 18 residues. Trimming cost V 4 bases and J 6 bases; bases outside gene matches: 14. Germline assignment: CDR1 SGHRS and CDR2 YFSETQ. CDR3 amino acids: CASSGGLAGGPTSAEQYF. The CDR3 bases are TGCGCCAGCAGCGGGGGACTAGCGGGAGGACCCACCTCTGCCGAGCAGTACTTC.

The V and J genes are TRBV25-1 and TRBJ2-1, with D possibly matching TRBD1 (6 bases). The CDR3 has 15 amino acids. Germline CDR1 reads MGHDK; CDR2 reads SYGVNS. Trimming removed 2 bases at V and 6 bases at J, with 14 bases between. The CDR3 sequence is CASSEAGVEFNEQFF. CDR3 in DNA: TGTGCCAGCAGTGAAGCAGGGGTCGAATTCAATGAGCAGTTCTTC. The whole variable domain, filled in from reference TRBV25-1 and TRBJ2-1, reads EADIYQTPRYLVIGTGKKITLECSQTMGHDKMYWYQQDPGMELHLIHYSYGVNSTEKGDLSSESTVSRIRTEHFPLTLESARPSHTSQYLCASSEAGVEFNEQFFGPGTRLTVL.

The chain is built from TRBV5-1 and TRBJ2-7; D gene ambiguous. Germline loops: CDR1 SGHRS, CDR2 YFSETQ. This CDR3 region has 16 residues. V was clipped by 0 bases and J by 0 bases, with 13 bases between them. The DNA of the CDR3 is TGCGCCAGCAGCTTGGGGGGTAGGACGCTCTCCTACGAGCAGTACTTC. Residues: CASSLGGRTLSYEQYF. Full variable domain (rest looked up from reference TRBV5-1 and TRBJ2-7): KAGVTQTPRYLIKTRGQQVTLSCSPISGHRSVSWYQQTPGQGLQFLFEYFSETQRNKGNFPGRFSGRQFSNSRSEMNVSTLELGDSALYLCASSLGGRTLSYEQYFGPGTRLTVT.

The J gene is TRBJ2-7, the V gene TRBV7-8; 12 bases align to TRBD2. The CDR3 has 18 residues. After removal of 0 bases from V and 0 bases from J, the junction contained 6 bases not matched to a gene. The germline V gene has CDR1 SGHVS and CDR2 FQNEAQ. In DNA form, the CDR3 reads TGTGCCAGCAGCTTAGCGATAGCTAGCGGGAGGGCCTCCTACGAGCAGTACTTC. This codes for CASSLAIASGRASYEQYF.

The gene calls are TRBV7-6 and TRBJ2-3; 11 bases are shared with TRBD2. The J segment lost 4 bases and the V segment lost 5 bases, leaving 11 bases of the junction unmatched. The CDR3 contains 17 residues. Germline V gene data show CDR1 as SGHVS and CDR2 as FNYEAQ. CDR3 in DNA: TGTGCCAGCAGCATCTACATTAGCGGGAGGGTGGCAGATACGCAGTATTTT. It translates to CASSIYISGRVADTQYF.

The chain joins TRBV7-9 to TRBJ2-1; weak D call: TRBD1 (6 bases). The CDR3 length is 15 residues. V was pared by 1 base and J by 6 bases, with 13 bases between. Germline V gene sequence: CDR1 SEHNR, CDR2 FQNEAQ (reference sequence). The CDR3, as DNA: TGTGCCAGCAGCTTAGGACAGGTCGGAGGCAATGAGCAGTTCTTC. Residues: CASSLGQVGGNEQFF.

The rearrangement uses TRBV6-5 and TRBJ1-2, with 8 bases that match TRBD1. The CDR3 is 14 residues long. Germline CDR1 is MNHEY and CDR2 is SVGAGI. J was trimmed by 2 bases and V by 3 bases; bases with no gene match: 2. The CDR3 sequence is CASSYRQGNYGYTF. The DNA of the CDR3 is TGTGCCAGCAGTTATCGACAGGGGAACTATGGCTACACCTTC.

The chain is built from TRBV9 and TRBJ1-2; 8 nucleotides align to TRBD1. CDR1 is SGDLS, CDR2 YYNGEE, per germline. Losses at the gene ends were 4 bases for V and 6 bases for J; bases not matched to a gene: 8. The CDR3 sequence is 14 residues long. DNA for the CDR3: TGTGCCAGCAGCCAGGACAGGGAAGACGATGGCTACACCTTC. It yields the protein CASSQDREDDGYTF.

This chain links TRBV10-2 with TRBJ2-2; D not certain. Germline V lookup: CDR1 WSHSY, CDR2 SAAADI. This CDR3 is 12 amino acids long. Trimming left V 4 bases short and J 8 bases short, with 8 bases between. The CDR3: CASSVAEGELFF. The DNA for the CDR3 is TGCGCCAGCAGTGTCGCGGAGGGGGAGCTGTTTTTT.

The chain joins TRBV5-5 to TRBJ2-2; D is possibly TRBD1 (5 bases). This CDR3 comprises 14 residues. V gave up 5 bases and J gave up 3 bases, with 11 bases separating them. CDR1 is SGHKS and CDR2 is YYEKEE in the germline V gene (reference sequence). The CDR3 spells CASSFAGYTGELFF. The CDR3 DNA reads TGTGCCAGCAGTTTTGCAGGGTACACCGGGGAGCTGTTTTTT.

This chain links TRBV2 with TRBJ1-2; no definite D call. The CDR3 runs to 12 residues. Germline V lookup: CDR1 SNHLY, CDR2 FYNNEI. The V gene lost 1 base and the J gene lost 8 bases, with 8 bases spanning the gap. The CDR3 DNA sequence: TGTGCCAGCAGTGAAGTCTCAGTGGGCTACACCTTC. Translating it yields CASSEVSVGYTF.